These 23 T cell receptor beta chains were sequenced from one sample in a study of shared clonotypes between healthy human individuals. Libraries were prepared by immunoSEQ multiplex PCR; TCRdb keeps only in-frame clonotypes and omits some of them. The table lists 2 million to 2.5 million clones, around 92% of them singletons, with about 0.41% in the top ten. Sequencing input: naive CD4+ T cells from PBMCs. Subset specified: CD45RA+ positively selected. These receptor sequences come from a man aged 18 to 30 in good health. Some clones in this sample may be carry-over from other donors' samples.

The rearrangement joins TRBV30 to TRBJ2-3; D is uncertain. V lost 0 bases and J 0 bases, leaving 4 bases between the germline ends. This CDR3 spans 13 amino acids. From germline, CDR1 is GTSNPN and CDR2 SVGIG (reference sequence). CDR3 bases: TGTGCCTGGAGTGTATTCAGCACAGATACGCAGTATTTT. The encoded protein is CAWSVFSTDTQYF.

This clone was observed a few times. The same CDR3 also results from other DNA sequences found in this sample. The chain recombines TRBV7-9 with TRBJ1-3, with D hard to call. Germline V gene data show CDR1 as SEHNR and CDR2 as FQNEAQ (reference sequence). The CDR3 covers 13 residues. Deletions cut 0 bases from V and 3 bases from J, with 3 bases between. The CDR3 sequence is CASSLAGGNTIYF. The DNA for the CDR3 is TGTGCCAGCAGCTTAGCTGGTGGAAACACCATATATTTT.

The chain has TRBV30 and TRBJ2-7; maybe TRBD2 (6 bases). The length of the CDR3 is 14 residues. The germline gives CDR1 GTSNPN, CDR2 SVGIG (reference sequence). Between the trimmed V and J ends, which lost 4 bases and 3 bases, there was a span of 16 bases. The CDR3 sequence is CAWTLGAGNYEQYF. In DNA, the CDR3 is TGTGCCTGGACCCTAGGGGCGGGAAACTACGAGCAGTACTTC.

V usage is TRBV28 and J usage is TRBJ2-3, with 9 bases aligning to TRBD1. V lost 2 bases and J lost 4; bases outside the gene matches: 10. Germline V gives CDR1 MDHEN, CDR2 SYDVKM. The CDR3 is 17 amino acids. The CDR3 nucleotides are TGTGCCAGCAGTTTAGGCCGGGGACAGGGTGGCGCAGATACGCAGTATTTT. Its translation: CASSLGRGQGGADTQYF.

This clone showed up just once. V is TRBV6-6 and J is TRBJ1-4; 7 nucleotides align to TRBD1. Germline CDR1 is MNHNY and CDR2 is SVGAGI (reference sequence). The CDR3 runs to 14 residues. V lost 5 bases, J lost 8 bases, and 8 bases stayed unmatched. In DNA form, the CDR3 reads TGTGCCAGCAGTCGCGACAGGGCGGGAGAAAAACTGTTTTTT. Amino acids: CASSRDRAGEKLFF.

The table lists this clone with a few counts. The V call is TRBV2, the J call TRBJ2-4, with D uncertain. The CDR3 spans 13 residues. From germline, CDR1 is SNHLY and CDR2 FYNNEI. Trimming took 6 bases from V and 6 from J, leaving 12 bases between them. CDR3: CASSGEILNIQYF. DNA for the CDR3: TGTGCCAGCAGCGGAGAGATACTAAACATTCAGTACTTC. The full variable domain, its missing parts supplied by reference TRBV2 and TRBJ2-4, is EPEVTQTPSHQVTQMGQEVILRCVPISNHLYFYWYRQILGQKVEFLVSFYNNEISEKSEIFDDQFSVERPDGSNFTLKIRSTKLEDSAMYFCASSGEILNIQYFGAGTRLSVL.

CDR3 coding DNA: TGTGCCAGCAGCCCTCGTGGGACAGGGGGCACAGATACGCAGTATTTT. It translates to CASSPRGTGGTDTQYF. The rearrangement links TRBV9 to TRBJ2-3, with TRBD1 identical over 10 bases. The V and J ends lost 4 bases and 1 base, in that order; junction bases with no gene match: 6. CDR3 length: 16 residues. The germline gives CDR1 SGDLS, CDR2 YYNGEE.

V usage is TRBV23-1 and J usage is TRBJ1-3, with 8 bases fitting TRBD1. TRBV23-1 qualifies as an ORF whose function is uncertain. Trimming cost V 6 bases and J 4 bases; bases outside gene matches: 5. CDR3 length: 14 residues. CDR3 bases: TGCGCCAGCAGACCCGCAGGGGGCGGAAACACCATATATTTT. Translating gives CASRPAGGGNTIYF.

This chain links TRBV18 with TRBJ1-4, with 8 bases that match TRBD1. This CDR3 contains 15 residues. Germline-derived CDR1 and CDR2 are KGHSH and LQKENI. The ends lost 4 bases at V and 7 bases at J; junction bases unmatched: 8. The CDR3 spells CASSRQGTGGEKLFF. The CDR3 DNA sequence: TGTGCCAGCTCACGACAGGGGACAGGAGGTGAAAAACTGTTTTTT. The variable domain in full, with the rest retrieved from reference TRBV18 and TRBJ1-4, is NAGVMQNPRHLVRRRGQEARLRCSPMKGHSHVYWYRQLPEEGLKFMVYLQKENIIDESGMPKERFSAEFPKEGPSILRIQQVVRGDSAAYFCASSRQGTGGEKLFFGSGTQLSVL.

As to this clone: The same CDR3 is also encoded by other DNA sequences in this sample. V and J are TRBV12-5 and TRBJ2-3; D ambiguous. With 6 bases removed from V and 0 bases from J, the gap between germline ends came to 1 base. This CDR3 is built from 11 residues. CDR1 is LGHNT, CDR2 FRNRAP, per germline. CDR3 DNA: TGTGCTAGTGGCAGCACAGATACGCAGTATTTT. Its translation: CASGSTDTQYF.

CDR3 in amino acids: CASSPNVLSGNTIYF. The CDR3 bases are TGTGCCAGCAGTCCTAATGTACTCTCTGGAAACACCATATATTTT. The genes are TRBV28 and TRBJ1-3; D remains unclear. The V gene's germline CDR1 is MDHEN and CDR2 SYDVKM. V lost 5 bases and J 0 bases, leaving 11 bases between the germline ends. The CDR3 totals 15 residues. The complete variable domain, with remaining parts taken from reference TRBV28 and TRBJ1-3, reads DVKVTQSSRYLVKRTGEKVFLECVQDMDHENMFWYRQDPGLGLRLIYFSYDVKMKEKGDIPEGYSVSREKKERFSLILESASTNQTSMYLCASSPNVLSGNTIYFGEGSWLTVV.

The chain has TRBV4-3 and TRBJ2-1; D is undetermined. The germline V gene encodes CDR1 LGHNA and CDR2 YSLEER. The CDR3 runs 13 residues. Trimming took 6 bases from V and 7 from J, leaving 13 bases between them. The CDR3 DNA is TGCGCCAGCAGTCGGAAGGAAGGAAATGAGCAGTTCTTC. Translating it yields CASSRKEGNEQFF.

About this clone itself: Within the sample, other DNA sequences also encode this same CDR3. The V call is TRBV7-9, the J call TRBJ1-1; TRBD1 matches at 8 bases. Germline V gene sequence: CDR1 SEHNR, CDR2 FQNEAQ (reference sequence). The CDR3 has 13 residues. V shed 5 bases, J shed 5 bases, and the junction held 4 bases outside the gene matches. The CDR3 protein is CASSLTGGTEAFF. CDR3 sequence (DNA): TGTGCCAGCAGCCTTACAGGGGGTACTGAAGCTTTCTTT.

This sequence joins TRBV6-5 and TRBJ2-7; perhaps TRBD2 as D (7 bases). V was clipped by 7 bases and J by 3 bases, with 13 bases between them. This CDR3 has 13 amino acids. Germline CDR1 reads MNHEY; CDR2 reads SVGAGI. In DNA form, the CDR3 reads TGTGCCAGCAACTTAGGGGGGGGCTACGAGCAGTACTTC. Amino acids: CASNLGGGYEQYF.

The chain carries TRBV7-9 and TRBJ2-1; D is possibly TRBD2 (5 bases). The CDR3 spans 17 residues. The germline V and J ends were trimmed by 3 bases and 0 bases, with 15 bases remaining between them. The germline V gene encodes CDR1 SEHNR and CDR2 FQNEAQ (reference sequence). The CDR3 loop is CASSFGRASSSYNEQFF. The CDR3 DNA is TGTGCCAGCAGCTTCGGGCGGGCGAGTAGCTCCTACAATGAGCAGTTCTTC.

V is TRBV28 and J is TRBJ2-3; possibly TRBD2 for D (5 bases). CDR1 and CDR2 from the germline V gene are MDHEN and SYDVKM. V lost 8 bases to trimming and J lost 7 bases, with 13 bases between them. The CDR3 totals 12 residues. This chain's CDR3 is CASVGKVHTQYF. DNA for the CDR3: TGTGCCAGCGTCGGGAAAGTCCATACGCAGTATTTT.

This rearrangement joins TRBV6-1 to TRBJ2-1; D possibly corresponds to TRBD2 (6 bases). Germline values: CDR1 MNHNS, CDR2 SASEGT. The CDR3 has 15 residues. V lost 5 bases and J lost 0, with 11 bases in between. The CDR3 nucleotides are TGTGCCAGCAGTAGGAGGGCGAGCTCCTACAATGAGCAGTTCTTC. Its protein product is CASSRRASSYNEQFF.

This chain connects TRBV5-1 to TRBJ2-1; 8 bases line up with TRBD2. CDR3 size: 16 residues. V dropped 4 bases and J dropped 0; count of bases not matched to a gene: 6. Germline assignment: CDR1 SGHRS and CDR2 YFSETQ. In DNA form, the CDR3 reads TGCGCCAGCAGCCAAACTAGCGGAGTCTCCTACAATGAGCAGTTCTTC. Its protein is CASSQTSGVSYNEQFF.

A few counts support this clone. The rearrangement links TRBV6-1 to TRBJ2-7; TRBD2 agrees at 10 bases. The CDR3 length is 12 residues. CDR1 MNHNS and CDR2 SASEGT come from the germline V gene. V lost 7 bases, J lost 5 bases, and 2 bases stayed unmatched. The CDR3 DNA follows: TGTGCCAGCATAGCGGGAGGTAACGAGCAGTACTTC. As protein: CASIAGGNEQYF.

The chain uses TRBV30 and TRBJ2-2; no definite D call. V gave up 3 bases and J gave up 7 bases, with 18 bases separating them. This CDR3 is built from 15 residues. Germline V lookup: CDR1 GTSNPN, CDR2 SVGIG (reference sequence). The CDR3 DNA reads as TGTGCCTGGAGGAGACCCCCCATGAGTGGCGGGGAGCTGTTTTTT. Protein: CAWRRPPMSGGELFF.

The CDR3 DNA sequence: TGTGCCAGCAGCTTAGTATTCTGGGACTACGAGCAGTACTTC. This translates into CASSLVFWDYEQYF. This chain links TRBV11-2 with TRBJ2-7, with D unresolved. Trimming removed 1 base at V and 3 bases at J, with 10 bases between. Germline assignment: CDR1 SGHAT and CDR2 FQNNGV. The CDR3 totals 14 residues.

This clone was picked up one time. The chain has TRBV5-1 and TRBJ2-7, with 7 bases lining up with TRBD2. Unmatched junction bases numbered 8, after V lost 0 bases and J lost 2 bases. CDR3 length: 16 residues. Germline V gives CDR1 SGHRS, CDR2 YFSETQ. The CDR3 sequence: CASSLGPSGDTYEQYF. CDR3 sequence (DNA): TGCGCCAGCAGCTTGGGGCCTAGCGGAGATACCTACGAGCAGTACTTC. Full variable domain (remainder filled in from reference TRBV5-1 and TRBJ2-7): KAGVTQTPRYLIKTRGQQVTLSCSPISGHRSVSWYQQTPGQGLQFLFEYFSETQRNKGNFPGRFSGRQFSNSRSEMNVSTLELGDSALYLCASSLGPSGDTYEQYFGPGTRLTVT.

The rearrangement uses TRBV5-4 and TRBJ2-3; 8 bases are a match to TRBD2. Germline V gene data show CDR1 as SGHNT and CDR2 as YYREEE (reference sequence). Losses at the gene ends were 4 bases for V and 4 bases for J; bases not matched to a gene: 11. The CDR3 length is 16 residues. CDR3 bases: TGTGCCAGCAGCATCGCAGGGCCGGGAGGGGCAGATACGCAGTATTTT. This codes for CASSIAGPGGADTQYF.